The source of this TCR beta chain is a study of blood T cell repertoires in COVID-19. Assay: immunoSEQ multiplex PCR; the TCRdb copy retains only in-frame clones and omits some. The table includes more than 85,000 clones, around 87% detected once. CDR1 is SGHVS, CDR2 FQNEAQ, per germline. V was cut by 2 bases and J by 4 bases, with 6 bases left in between. CDR3 size: 13 residues. The specimen sequenced was peripheral blood. This chain links TRBV7-8 with TRBJ1-3; no firm D call. This TCR was recovered from a man between 50 and 59 years old with active or convalescent COVID-19. The CDR3 DNA follows: TGTGCCAGCAGCTTATTCGAGGGAAACACCATATATTTT. This encodes CASSLFEGNTIYF.